This is a list of T cell receptor beta chains from one sample in a study of blood T cell repertoires in COVID-19. Libraries were prepared by immunoSEQ multiplex PCR; TCRdb keeps only in-frame clonotypes and omits some of them. The sample holds approximately 46,000 clones; roughly 80% are singletons and the top ten take around 12%. Sequenced input: peripheral blood. These receptors all stem from a human donor in a cohort sampled during active COVID-19. Both conserved end residues are part of each CDR3. The order of the fields is V gene, J gene, clone size, D gene, CDR3 DNA, CDR3 protein. D genes are given only for firm matches. Size values are once, few and many counts, or a class for expanded clones, and some rows have none.

>TRBV3-1/TRBV3-2|TRBJ2-1|NA|TRBD2
TGTGCCAGCAGCCAAGACCATCGGGGGGGCTCTAATGAGCAGTTCTTC
CASSQDHRGGSNEQFF
>TRBV5-1|TRBJ1-4|few|NA
TGCGCCAGCAGCTTGGTACCGGGTTCAAATGAAAAACTGTTTTTT
CASSLVPGSNEKLFF
>TRBV19|TRBJ1-1|NA|NA
TGTGCCATTTCGGGGACACGGGACACTGAAGCTTTCTTT
CAISGTRDTEAFF
>TRBV6-2/TRBV6-3|TRBJ2-7|few|TRBD1
TGTGCCAGCAGCTGGACAGGGGGCTACGAGCAGTACTTC
CASSWTGGYEQYF
>TRBV6-6|TRBJ2-7|NA|TRBD1
TGTGCCAGCAGAACGGAGGACAGGTGGGACAACTACGAGCAGTACTTC
CASRTEDRWDNYEQYF
>TRBV5-4|TRBJ1-5|NA|TRBD1
TGTGCCAGCAGTCAAGGCGGACAGGGATCGCAGCCCCAGCATTTT
CASSQGGQGSQPQHF
>TRBV19|TRBJ1-5|NA|NA
TGTGCCAGTAGTATAGGGACAGCTTTCAATCAGCCCCAGCATTTT
CASSIGTAFNQPQHF
>TRBV3-1/TRBV3-2|TRBJ2-6|NA|NA
TGTGCCAGCAGCCCTCGCGGCCAGGGGGCCAACGTCCTGACTTTC
CASSPRGQGANVLTF
>TRBV15|TRBJ1-2|NA|NA
TGTGCCACCAGCCCGTCTACGAACGGCTACACCTTC
CATSPSTNGYTF
>TRBV2|TRBJ2-3|NA|TRBD2
TGTGCCAGCAGAAAACCGGGACTAGCGACAGATACGCAGTATTTT
CASRKPGLATDTQYF
>TRBV5-1|TRBJ2-7|few|TRBD2
TGCGCCAGCAGACCGGGGGCTAGCGGGGAGTCCTACGAGCAGTACTTC
CASRPGASGESYEQYF
>TRBV2|TRBJ1-2|NA|TRBD1
TGTGCCAGCAGTGCAGGGACAGGGGCCTATGGCTACACCTTC
CASSAGTGAYGYTF
>TRBV7-9|TRBJ2-7|NA|TRBD1
TGTGCCAGCAGCTTAGAAACAGGGGTGACCTACGAGCAGTACTTC
CASSLETGVTYEQYF
>TRBV20-1|TRBJ1-3|NA|TRBD1
TGCAGTGCTAGTCCCCCGGGACAGGGATTACACTGGTCTGGAAACACCATATATTTT
CSASPPGQGLHWSGNTIYF
>TRBV6-4|TRBJ1-2|NA|TRBD1
TGTGCCAGCAGTCCGGATCAGGGACAGAGCTATGGCTACACCTTC
CASSPDQGQSYGYTF
>TRBV7-2|TRBJ2-7|few|NA
TGTGCCAGCAAAGTGGGCCTGGCCTCCTACGAGCAGTACTTC
CASKVGLASYEQYF
>TRBV9|TRBJ1-1|NA|NA
TGTGCCAGCAGCGCCCCTCCGAGCGTCCCCACTGAAGCTTTCTTT
CASSAPPSVPTEAFF
>TRBV5-1|TRBJ1-1|NA|NA
TGCGCCAGCAGCTTATGGGGAGGGGGTAACACTGAAGCTTTCTTT
CASSLWGGGNTEAFF
>TRBV5-1|TRBJ2-4|NA|NA
TGCGCCAGCAGCTTGGTATCGGGATCCGTCATAAACATTCAGTACTTC
CASSLVSGSVINIQYF
>TRBV6-2/TRBV6-3|TRBJ2-1|NA|TRBD2
TGTGCCAGCAGTGCCCGGGGACTAGCGGGGATCAATGAGCAGTTCTTC
CASSARGLAGINEQFF
>TRBV3-1/TRBV3-2|TRBJ2-3|NA|NA
TGTGCCAGCAGCCAAGATCTTGCTAGGGGGAAAGAAACGCAGTATTTT
CASSQDLARGKETQYF
>TRBV6-2/TRBV6-3|TRBJ2-7|once|TRBD1
TGTGCCAGCAGTTACCCCCGGGACAGGGTGGAAGAGCAGTACTTC
CASSYPRDRVEEQYF
>TRBV6-4|TRBJ1-1|NA|NA
TGTGCCAGCAGTGCCGACATTGAAGCTTTCTTT
CASSADIEAFF
>TRBV7-8|TRBJ1-1|NA|TRBD1
TGTGCCAGCAGCTTGCTGACCGGGACAGGGGGCTATGAAGCTTTCTTT
CASSLLTGTGGYEAFF
>TRBV5-4|TRBJ1-2|few|TRBD1
TGTGCCAGCAGCCGTAATTATGGGACAGGGCAGGGCTACACCTTC
CASSRNYGTGQGYTF
>TRBV25-1|TRBJ1-3|NA|TRBD1
TGTGCCAGCAGTGCCTCGACAGGGTATGGTGGAAACACCATATATTTT
CASSASTGYGGNTIYF
>TRBV7-3|TRBJ2-3|NA|NA
TGTGCCAGCAGCCAAGAGGGCGAGCGGCCACAAGATACGCAGTATTTT
CASSQEGERPQDTQYF
>TRBV5-6|TRBJ1-5|NA|TRBD1
TGTGCCAGCAGCTTAGACAGGGCCCGTGGGCCCCAGCATTTT
CASSLDRARGPQHF
>TRBV7-9|TRBJ2-4|NA|TRBD1
TGTGCCAGCAGCTACTCGACAGGGTTAGCCAAAAACATTCAGTACTTC
CASSYSTGLAKNIQYF
>TRBV7-9|TRBJ2-3|NA|TRBD2
TGTGCCAGCAGCTTGCCCCCCCGACTAGCGGGGCGCACAGATACGCAGTATTTT
CASSLPPRLAGRTDTQYF
>TRBV6-4|TRBJ1-1|once|NA
TGTGCTAACCCAGTAAACAAGAACACTGAAGCTTTCTTT
CANPVNKNTEAFF
>TRBV2|TRBJ2-7|NA|NA
TGTGCCAGCAGTGACTACGCCTACGAGCAGTACTTC
CASSDYAYEQYF
>TRBV24-1|TRBJ1-1|NA|TRBD1
TGTGCCACCAGTGACCAGACAGGGGAGGCTTTCTTT
CATSDQTGEAFF
>TRBV19|TRBJ2-6|NA|TRBD1
TGTGCCAGTAGTAGACTCCGGGACAGGGTTCTTTCTGGGGCCAACGTCCTGACTTTC
CASSRLRDRVLSGANVLTF
>TRBV6-2/TRBV6-3|TRBJ2-7|NA|TRBD1
TGTGCCAGCAGTTCGACAGGGGGCTACGACGAGCAGTACTTC
CASSSTGGYDEQYF
>TRBV3-1/TRBV3-2|TRBJ1-3|NA|NA
TGTGCCAGCAGCCCCGCGGGGGGACCTTTCTCTGGAAACACCATATATTTT
CASSPAGGPFSGNTIYF